A selection of T cell receptor beta chains follows, all from one sample in a study of Ad26.COV2.S vaccination and SARS-CoV-2 variants. This table comes from immunoSEQ multiplex PCR, and its TCRdb copy is limited to in-frame clones, with some not included. The data contain over 450,000 clones, 80% to 90% of them singletons. Specimen: peripheral blood, collected in a trial of Ad26.COV2.S vaccine versus placebo. The source of these receptors is a person between 18 and 65 years old who received the Ad26.COV2.S COVID-19 vaccine or a placebo. Both conserved end residues are part of each CDR3. D genes are given only for firm matches. A clone size is listed for some rows: how often the clone was seen (once, few, many), or a class if it is expanded.

J: TRBJ1-5
V: TRBV28
length: 17
D: TRBD1
size: NA
DNA: TGTGCCAGCAGTTTACATGTCCTGGGACAGATCAATCAGCCCCAGCATTTT
CDR3: CASSLHVLGQINQPQHF

J: TRBJ1-6
V: TRBV9
length: 13
D: NA
size: NA
DNA: TGTGCCAGCAGCGCCGGACTTAATTCACCCCTCCACTTT
CDR3: CASSAGLNSPLHF

J: TRBJ2-2
V: TRBV6-5
length: 14
D: NA
size: NA
DNA: TGTGCCAGCAGCCTACAGGGGAACACCGGGGAGCTGTTTTTT
CDR3: CASSLQGNTGELFF

J: TRBJ1-2
V: TRBV6-2/TRBV6-3
length: 17
D: TRBD1
size: NA
DNA: TGTGCCAGCAGTTACCGACAGGGCTGGGCTGCGAACTATGGCTACACCTTC
CDR3: CASSYRQGWAANYGYTF

J: TRBJ2-2
V: TRBV5-1
length: 17
D: NA
size: NA
DNA: TGCGCCAGCAGCTTGGGCCCCGGGATAGGGGACACCGGGGAGCTGTTTTTT
CDR3: CASSLGPGIGDTGELFF

J: TRBJ1-5
V: TRBV2
length: 14
D: TRBD1
size: NA
DNA: TGTGCCAGCAGGGAAACAGGGGGCGCGTGGCCCCAGCATTTT
CDR3: CASRETGGAWPQHF

J: TRBJ2-7
V: TRBV3-1/TRBV3-2
length: 14
D: NA
size: NA
DNA: TGTGCCAGCAGCCAAGGCGTTCGGATCCACGAGCAGTACTTC
CDR3: CASSQGVRIHEQYF

J: TRBJ2-3
V: TRBV27
length: 15
D: NA
size: once
DNA: TGTGCCAGCAGTTTCTCAGGCGGCCCCGTAGATACGCAGTATTTT
CDR3: CASSFSGGPVDTQYF

J: TRBJ1-1
V: TRBV3-1/TRBV3-2
length: 14
D: NA
size: NA
DNA: TGTGCCAGCGGCACTCTACAGGCGTCCCCTGAAGCTTTCTTT
CDR3: CASGTLQASPEAFF

J: TRBJ2-7
V: TRBV6-5
length: 16
D: NA
size: NA
DNA: TGTGCCAGCAGTTACGCCTGGGGGACCCCAACCTACGAGCAGTACTTC
CDR3: CASSYAWGTPTYEQYF

J: TRBJ2-7
V: TRBV5-3
length: 16
D: TRBD1
size: NA
DNA: TGTGCCAGAAGCTTGGCAGACCGGGACAGCACCTACGAGCAGTACTTC
CDR3: CARSLADRDSTYEQYF

J: TRBJ2-3
V: TRBV18
length: 12
D: NA
size: NA
DNA: TGTGCCAGCTCACCTAGGGAAGATACGCAGTATTTT
CDR3: CASSPREDTQYF

J: TRBJ2-5
V: TRBV5-4
length: 16
D: NA
size: NA
DNA: TGTGCCAGCAGCCTGAAAGGACAGACCCCCGGAGAGACCCAGTACTTC
CDR3: CASSLKGQTPGETQYF

J: TRBJ1-5
V: TRBV18
length: 16
D: TRBD1
size: NA
DNA: TGTGCCAGCTCACCTGGGACAGGGTCCCTCCAGCAGCCCCAGCATTTT
CDR3: CASSPGTGSLQQPQHF